Presented here are 21 T cell receptor beta chains from one specimen sequenced in a study of T cells in Graves' hyperthyroidism and ophthalmopathy. RNA transcripts were the template for amplifying TCR beta CDR3 regions. Carried out on the TCR CDR3, a first-round RT-PCR used the HTBI primer set. One entry per CDR3 protein results from TCRdb running MiXCR on the multiplex PCR reads. Of hundreds of thousands of distinct CDR3 sequences in the sample, under 60% were seen once. Sequencing input: peripheral blood or thyroid tissue (not recorded which). These receptors all come from a woman in her late teens or twenties with Graves' hyperthyroidism.

V is TRBV4-1 and J is TRBJ1-2, with TRBD1 identical over 7 bases. Germline CDR1 is MGHRA and CDR2 is YSYEKL. After removal of 1 base from V and 7 bases from J, the junction contained 9 bases not matched to a gene. The CDR3 spans 15 residues. CDR3 sequence: CASSQVFQGEAGYTF. For the CDR3, the DNA is TGCGCCAGCAGCCAAGTTTTCCAGGGGGAAGCTGGCTACACCTTC.

The chain couples TRBV7-8 to TRBJ1-3; D is unclear. The CDR3 totals 17 residues. Deletions cut 0 bases from V and 1 base from J, with 13 bases between. Germline V lookup: CDR1 SGHVS, CDR2 FQNEAQ. The DNA for the CDR3 is TGTGCCAGCAGCTTAGCCCCACCCATACTTTCTGGAAACACCATATATTTT. It yields the protein CASSLAPPILSGNTIYF.

In nucleotides, the CDR3 is TGTGCCAGCAGTTGGGGTACGACTAGCGGCTCCTACGAGCAGTACTTC. The encoded protein is CASSWGTTSGSYEQYF. V gene TRBV28 combines with J gene TRBJ2-7; 9 nucleotides line up with TRBD2. J was trimmed by 0 bases and V by 4 bases; bases with no gene match: 7. The V gene's germline CDR1 is MDHEN and CDR2 SYDVKM. The CDR3 runs to 16 residues. Full variable domain (missing parts from reference TRBV28 and TRBJ2-7): DVKVTQSSRYLVKRTGEKVFLECVQDMDHENMFWYRQDPGLGLRLIYFSYDVKMKEKGDIPEGYSVSREKKERFSLILESASTNQTSMYLCASSWGTTSGSYEQYFGPGTRLTVT.

The chain has TRBV7-9 and TRBJ1-5; 7 positions agree with TRBD1. J was trimmed by 0 bases and V by 6 bases; bases with no gene match: 11. Per the germline V gene, CDR1 is SEHNR and CDR2 is FQNEAQ (reference sequence). This CDR3 has 17 amino acids. The CDR3 spells CASSGEPGTASNQPQHF. The DNA of the CDR3 is TGTGCCAGCAGTGGGGAACCCGGGACAGCTAGCAATCAGCCCCAGCATTTT.

In its sample, this clonotype was seen a few times. This chain uses TRBV13 with TRBJ2-5, with 12 bases fitting TRBD2. The CDR3 extends over 18 amino acids. The V gene end was trimmed by 3 bases and the J gene end by 5 bases; junction bases not matched to a gene: 13. Germline lookup yields CDR1 PRHDT and CDR2 FYEKMQ (reference sequence). The CDR3 loop reads CASSFSSGRALIGETQYF. The CDR3 DNA follows: TGTGCCAGCAGCTTCTCTAGCGGGAGGGCCTTGATTGGGGAGACCCAGTACTTC.

The chain joins TRBV19 to TRBJ1-2; D remains unclear. There are 14 residues in the CDR3. Germline CDR1 is LNHDA and CDR2 is SQIVND (reference sequence). V lost 4 bases and J 6 bases, leaving 15 bases between the germline ends. The CDR3 protein is CASSTRGTRNGYTF. Written as DNA, the CDR3 is TGTGCCAGTAGTACCCGGGGTACTCGTAATGGCTACACCTTC.

This clonotype was counted many times. This chain joins TRBV2 and TRBJ1-3, with 7 nucleotides matching TRBD1. This CDR3 has 13 amino acids. Germline V gene lookup returns CDR1 SNHLY and CDR2 FYNNEI. V was clipped by 10 bases and J by 0 bases; unmatched bases: 3. The CDR3 is CATRTGSGNTIYF. The CDR3 nucleotides are TGTGCCACCAGGACAGGCTCTGGAAACACCATATATTTT.

The chain joins TRBV4-1 to TRBJ1-1; D is uncertain. V shed 0 bases and J shed 7 bases, with 12 bases lying between them. Germline CDR1 is MGHRA and CDR2 is YSYEKL. The CDR3 has 14 amino acids. CDR3 residues: CASSQETEFGEAFF. The CDR3 coding sequence is TGCGCCAGCAGCCAAGAGACCGAGTTTGGTGAAGCTTTCTTT.

V and J are TRBV7-3 and TRBJ1-1; TRBD1 matches 8 bases. V trimming: 4 bases; J trimming: 5 bases; junction bases outside the gene matches: 12. Looked up from germline, CDR1 is SGHTA and CDR2 is FQGTGA. The CDR3 runs 16 residues. CDR3 sequence (DNA): TGTGCCAGCAGCTCCCCCTCGGACAGGGTGGGAACTGAAGCTTTCTTT. It is translated as CASSSPSDRVGTEAFF. The whole variable domain, filled in from reference TRBV7-3 and TRBJ1-1, reads GAGVSQTPSNKVTEKGKYVELRCDPISGHTALYWYRQSLGQGPEFLIYFQGTGAADDSGLPNDRFFAVRPEGSVSTLKIQRTERGDSAVYLCASSSPSDRVGTEAFFGQGTRLTVV.

CDR3 protein: CATSTGTGHVGYTF. CDR3 nucleotides: TGTGCCACCAGCACCGGGACAGGGCATGTTGGCTACACCTTC. The rearrangement joins TRBV15 to TRBJ1-2; TRBD1 matches at 9 bases. The CDR3 covers 14 residues. The germline gives CDR1 LNHNV, CDR2 YYDKDF (reference sequence). Trimming removed 4 bases from V and 7 bases from J; junction bases left unmatched: 7. Based on the CDR3 plus reference TRBV15 and TRBJ1-2, the full variable domain is DAMVIQNPRYQVTQFGKPVTLSCSQTLNHNVMYWYQQKSSQAPKLLFHYYDKDFNNEADTPDNFQSRRPNTSFCFLDIRSPGLGDTAMYLCATSTGTGHVGYTFGSGTRLTVV.

The sample holds one count of this clonotype. CDR3 sequence: CASSSGPNRGRREQYF. DNA for the CDR3: TGCGCCAGCAGCTCCGGCCCGAACAGGGGGCGACGCGAGCAGTACTTC. V gene TRBV5-1 combines with J gene TRBJ2-7, with TRBD1 matching over 9 bases. Germline-derived CDR1 and CDR2 are SGHRS and YFSETQ. J was trimmed by 6 bases and V by 3 bases; bases with no gene match: 13. This CDR3 is 16 amino acids long.

The rearrangement links TRBV2 to TRBJ2-2; TRBD1 is a possible D gene (5 bases). CDR1 and CDR2 (germline): SNHLY, FYNNEI. V was shortened by 7 bases and J by 5 bases, with 8 bases between the two germline ends. The CDR3 totals 12 residues. The CDR3 region is CASTPGTGELFF. The CDR3 DNA reads as TGTGCCAGCACCCCAGGGACCGGGGAGCTGTTTTTT.

This clonotype was recorded many times. The chain employs TRBV10-3 and TRBJ1-3; possibly TRBD1 for D (5 bases). Germline-derived CDR1 and CDR2 are ENHRY and SYGVKD. There are 14 residues in the CDR3. The germline V and J ends were trimmed by 6 bases and 3 bases, with 12 bases remaining between them. The CDR3 sequence: CAISLQGSGNTIYF. CDR3 DNA: TGTGCCATCAGCCTGCAGGGCAGTGGAAACACCATATATTTT.

This chain links TRBV20-1 with TRBJ1-1; D is unresolved. Germline V gene sequence: CDR1 DFQATT, CDR2 SNEGSKA (reference sequence). CDR3 size: 11 residues. With 1 base removed from V and 7 bases from J, the gap between germline ends came to 7 bases. The chain's CDR3 is CSARGGSEAFF. The CDR3, as DNA: TGCAGTGCTAGAGGAGGCAGTGAAGCTTTCTTT.

As for this clonotype: Just one base apart from a much larger clone, this may be a read error. The rearrangement uses TRBV10-3 and TRBJ1-5; 8 nucleotides match TRBD1. The tail of the sequence fits TRBJ2-3 better, so the J call may be wrong. Per the germline V gene, CDR1 is ENHRY and CDR2 is SYGVKD. The CDR3 sequence is 16 residues long. The CDR3 bases are TGTGCCATCAGTGAGTCAGGACAGGGAATCAATCAGCCCCAGTATTTT. This gives the protein CAISESGQGINQPQYF.

V is TRBV29-1 and J is TRBJ1-2; D remains unclear. Germline CDR1 SQVTM, CDR2 ANQGSEA. The CDR3 has 13 residues. V was pared by 2 bases and J by 7 bases, with 14 bases between. Here the CDR3 DNA reads TGCAGCGTTGAATCGCAGTCTCTCTCTGGCTACACCTTC. As protein: CSVESQSLSGYTF.

The genes are TRBV2 and TRBJ1-6, with D possibly TRBD1 on 5 matching bases. CDR1 and CDR2 (germline): SNHLY, FYNNEI. Trimming took 0 bases from V and 1 from J, leaving 7 bases between them. This CDR3 has 16 amino acids. The CDR3 loop is CASSEASGSYNSPLHF. Written as DNA, the CDR3 is TGTGCCAGCAGTGAAGCGTCAGGGTCCTATAATTCACCCCTCCACTTT. The full variable domain, with the rest looked up from reference TRBV2 and TRBJ1-6, is EPEVTQTPSHQVTQMGQEVILRCVPISNHLYFYWYRQILGQKVEFLVSFYNNEISEKSEIFDDQFSVERPDGSNFTLKIRSTKLEDSAMYFCASSEASGSYNSPLHFGNGTRLTVT.

This clonotype was observed a handful of times. V gene TRBV7-9 combines with J gene TRBJ2-7, with TRBD2 as a possible D gene (6 bases). There are 14 residues in the CDR3. Per the germline V gene, CDR1 is SEHNR and CDR2 is FQNEAQ (reference sequence). Between the trimmed V and J ends, which lost 5 bases and 7 bases, there was a span of 18 bases. The CDR3 nucleotides read TGTGCCAGCAGCGGATCGGGAGTTTGGGGGGAGCAGTACTTC. This translates into CASSGSGVWGEQYF.

V is TRBV11-1 and J is TRBJ2-7; D remains unclear. V was clipped by 5 bases and J by 3 bases, with 11 bases between them. Germline V gene sequence: CDR1 SGHAT, CDR2 FQDESV (reference sequence). CDR3 size: 13 residues. CDR3 DNA sequence: TGTGCCAGCAGCGTGTTACATGACTACGAGCAGTACTTC. Its translation: CASSVLHDYEQYF.

The genes are TRBV6-5 and TRBJ1-3; 8 bases map to TRBD1. The length of the CDR3 is 17 residues. V dropped 10 bases and J dropped 8; count of bases not matched to a gene: 22. The germline gives CDR1 MNHEY, CDR2 SVGAGI. Written as DNA, the CDR3 is TGTGCCATCATGAACCCCGGGACAGGCAGTTACGCGTACACCATATATTTT. This gives the protein CAIMNPGTGSYAYTIYF.

This clonotype was detected ten times or more. The rearrangement uses TRBV29-1 and TRBJ1-5, with D possibly TRBD1 on 5 matching bases. The CDR3 has 14 residues. Trimming left V 6 bases short and J 9 bases short, with 21 bases between. CDR1 is SQVTM, CDR2 ANQGSEA, per germline. In DNA form, the CDR3 reads TGCAGCGTGGCGGTAGGGGCGGGCGGGATGCCCCAGCATTTT. This translates into CSVAVGAGGMPQHF.